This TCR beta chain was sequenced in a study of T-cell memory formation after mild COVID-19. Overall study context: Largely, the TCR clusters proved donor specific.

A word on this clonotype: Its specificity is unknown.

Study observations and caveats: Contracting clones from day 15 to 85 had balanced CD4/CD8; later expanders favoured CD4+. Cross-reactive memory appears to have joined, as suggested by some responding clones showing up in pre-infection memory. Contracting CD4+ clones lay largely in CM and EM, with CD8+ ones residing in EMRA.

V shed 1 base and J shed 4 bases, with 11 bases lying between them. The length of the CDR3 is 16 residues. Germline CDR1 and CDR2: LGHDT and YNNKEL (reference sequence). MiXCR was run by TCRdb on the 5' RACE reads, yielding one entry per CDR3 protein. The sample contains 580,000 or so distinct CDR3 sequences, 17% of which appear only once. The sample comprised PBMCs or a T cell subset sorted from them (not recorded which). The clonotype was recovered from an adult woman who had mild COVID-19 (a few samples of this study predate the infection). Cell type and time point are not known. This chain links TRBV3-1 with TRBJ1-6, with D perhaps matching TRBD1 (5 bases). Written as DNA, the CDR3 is TGTGCCAGCAGCCAAGTGGGGGTAGGGTATAATTCACCCCTCCACTTT. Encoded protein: CASSQVGVGYNSPLHF.